This T cell receptor beta chain emerged from a study of shared clonotypes between healthy human individuals. Each sorted subset replicate got 200 ng genomic DNA, roughly 27,000 genomes. The method was immunoSEQ multiplex PCR; TCRdb's version includes in-frame clones alone and lacks a portion of them. The sample consists of millions of clones, 85% to 95% of them appearing once. The sequencing sample was made of naive CD4+ T cells sorted from blood. Subset reported: CD45RA+ positively selected. This clonotype originated in a man between 18 and 35 years old in good health.

The CDR3 sequence: CASSTGQLDNEKLFF. The CDR3 DNA reads TGTGCCAGCAGCACTGGACAGCTAGATAATGAAAAACTGTTTTTT. This sequence joins TRBV9 and TRBJ1-4; D is possibly TRBD1 (6 bases). Germline-derived CDR1 and CDR2 are SGDLS and YYNGEE. CDR3 length: 15 amino acids. V lost 4 bases, J lost 4 bases, and 14 bases lay in between.